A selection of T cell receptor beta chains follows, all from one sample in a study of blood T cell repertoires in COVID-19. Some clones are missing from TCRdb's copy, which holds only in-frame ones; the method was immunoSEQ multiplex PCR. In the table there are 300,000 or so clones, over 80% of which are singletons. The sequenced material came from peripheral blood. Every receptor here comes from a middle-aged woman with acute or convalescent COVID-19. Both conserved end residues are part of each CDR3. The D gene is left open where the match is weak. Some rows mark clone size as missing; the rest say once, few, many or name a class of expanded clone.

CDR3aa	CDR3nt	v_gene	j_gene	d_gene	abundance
CASSSQGSTEAFF	TGTGCCAGCAGTTCCCAGGGATCGACCGAAGCTTTCTTT	TRBV12-3/TRBV12-4	TRBJ1-1	-	few
CASSSMDISGNTIYF	TGTGCCAGCAGCTCAATGGACATTTCTGGAAACACCATATATTTT	TRBV7-9	TRBJ1-3	-	-
CASSLVTGGPNEQFF	TGTGCCAGCAGCTTAGTAACGGGGGGGCCCAATGAGCAGTTCTTC	TRBV11-2	TRBJ2-1	TRBD2	-
CASSSPIRGLNTEAFF	TGTGCCAGCAGCTCCCCCATCAGGGGTTTGAACACTGAAGCTTTCTTT	TRBV7-2	TRBJ1-1	-	-
CASSETRQGYYGYTF	TGTGCCAGCAGTGAAACGCGACAGGGATACTATGGCTACACCTTC	TRBV2	TRBJ1-2	TRBD1	few
CASSLAGWEGYTF	TGTGCCAGCAGCCTAGCTGGTTGGGAGGGCTACACCTTC	TRBV6-5	TRBJ1-2	-	-
CASSRTGEEKLFF	TGTGCCAGCAGTAGGACAGGGGAGGAAAAACTGTTTTTT	TRBV6-1	TRBJ1-4	TRBD1	-
CASSYSGTANYGYTF	TGTGCCAGCAGTTACTCGGGGACAGCCAACTATGGCTACACCTTC	TRBV6-6	TRBJ1-2	TRBD1	-
CASSPYLQGANYGYTF	TGCGCCAGCAGCCCCTATTTACAGGGGGCTAACTATGGCTACACCTTC	TRBV5-1	TRBJ1-2	TRBD1	-
CASSLSGLEELFF	TGTGCCAGCAGTTTATCCGGTCTTGAGGAGCTGTTTTTT	TRBV12-3/TRBV12-4	TRBJ2-2	-	-
CASSAGGTDTQYF	TGTGCCAGCAGCGCCGGGGGCACAGATACGCAGTATTTT	TRBV9	TRBJ2-3	-	few
CASSFLGARETQYF	TGTGCCAGCAGTTTCCTAGGGGCGCGGGAGACCCAGTACTTC	TRBV27	TRBJ2-5	-	-
CASSLGGRVNTEAFF	TGTGCCAGCAGCTTAGGAGGTCGAGTGAACACTGAAGCTTTCTTT	TRBV11-2	TRBJ1-1	-	-
CASGLSGTGSSGNTIYF	TGTGCTAGTGGACTCTCCGGGACAGGGAGCTCTGGAAACACCATATATTTT	TRBV12-5	TRBJ1-3	TRBD1	-
CASQPGTGHGYTF	TGCGCCAGCCAGCCCGGGACAGGGCATGGCTACACCTTC	TRBV5-1	TRBJ1-2	TRBD1	-
CASSSRTAYYGYTF	TGCGCCAGCAGCTCCCGGACAGCCTACTATGGCTACACCTTC	TRBV4-1	TRBJ1-2	-	many
CASGSTLNSGGERETQYF	TGTGCTAGTGGTTCGACCTTGAATAGCGGGGGGGAGAGGGAGACCCAGTACTTC	TRBV12-5	TRBJ2-5	TRBD2	-
CASSARLAGGEDTQYF	TGTGCCAGCAGCGCCAGACTAGCGGGGGGAGAAGATACGCAGTATTTT	TRBV7-8	TRBJ2-3	TRBD2	-
CASSLGRQGGGSPLHF	TGCGCCAGCAGCCTAGGCCGACAGGGGGGCGGATCACCCCTCCACTTT	TRBV5-1	TRBJ1-6	TRBD1	-
CASKGLAPDTQYF	TGTGCCAGCAAAGGACTAGCTCCAGATACGCAGTATTTT	TRBV2	TRBJ2-3	TRBD2	few
CASSLDSGPQHF	TGTGCCAGCAGCTTGGATAGCGGGCCCCAGCATTTT	TRBV5-6	TRBJ1-5	-	-
CAWSGSGYGYTF	TGTGCCTGGAGTGGGTCGGGCTATGGCTACACCTTC	TRBV30	TRBJ1-2	-	-
CATASGGNQPQHF	TGTGCCACCGCGTCGGGGGGCAATCAGCCCCAGCATTTT	TRBV10-3	TRBJ1-5	-	-
CAILGQGGTGELFF	TGTGCCATCCTCGGGCAGGGTGGCACCGGGGAGCTGTTTTTT	TRBV6-1	TRBJ2-2	-	-
CASSVGGWAPHSGNTIYF	TGTGCCAGCAGCGTAGGAGGGTGGGCCCCCCACTCTGGAAACACCATATATTTT	TRBV9	TRBJ1-3	-	once
CASSFAGAETQYF	TGTGCCAGCAGCTTTGCAGGGGCAGAGACCCAGTACTTC	TRBV11-2	TRBJ2-5	-	-
CASSGRGVGYTF	TGTGCCAGCTCAGGGAGGGGAGTTGGCTACACCTTC	TRBV9	TRBJ1-2	-	-
CASSQDPDRVYGYTF	TGTGCCAGCAGCCAAGATCCCGACAGGGTCTATGGCTACACCTTC	TRBV3-1/TRBV3-2	TRBJ1-2	TRBD1	-
CASRRDRVRPGELFF	TGTGCCAGCAGGCGGGACAGGGTTCGACCCGGGGAGCTGTTTTTT	TRBV7-2	TRBJ2-2	TRBD1	-
CASSSGQGFNEQFF	TGTGCCAGTAGTTCGGGACAGGGTTTCAATGAGCAGTTCTTC	TRBV19	TRBJ2-1	TRBD1	-
CASSPGTGPQETQYF	TGCGCCAGCAGCCCGGGGACAGGCCCTCAAGAGACCCAGTACTTC	TRBV5-1	TRBJ2-5	TRBD1	once
CASSSGQVGKLFF	TGTGCCAGCAGCTCCGGACAGGTTGGAAAACTGTTTTTT	TRBV12-3/TRBV12-4	TRBJ1-4	TRBD1	few
CSVYGTGTEAFF	TGCAGCGTGTACGGGACAGGCACTGAAGCTTTCTTT	TRBV29-1	TRBJ1-1	TRBD1	once
CASTASGPGGKLFF	TGTGCCAGCACCGCCTCCGGGCCCGGAGGAAAACTGTTTTTT	TRBV2	TRBJ1-4	-	few
CATSDPGQVGEKLFF	TGTGCCACCAGTGATCCGGGACAGGTCGGTGAAAAACTGTTTTTT	TRBV24-1	TRBJ1-4	TRBD1	-
CASSQELGTQYF	TGTGCCAGCAGCCAAGAACTTGGGACCCAGTACTTC	TRBV3-1/TRBV3-2	TRBJ2-5	-	-
CASSLRQPNSNQPQHF	TGTGCCAGCAGCCTCCGACAACCTAATAGCAATCAGCCCCAGCATTTT	TRBV7-2	TRBJ1-5	-	-
CASSFPDDPPRGTNPFYNEQFF	TGCGCCAGCAGCTTTCCAGACGACCCGCCCCGGGGGACCAACCCCTTTTACAATGAGCAGTTCTTC	TRBV5-1	TRBJ2-1	-	-
CASRQQGTNQPQHF	TGTGCCAGCAGACAGCAGGGAACCAATCAGCCCCAGCATTTT	TRBV6-5	TRBJ1-5	-	-
CSARRDRGRGDTQYF	TGCAGCGCTCGCCGGGACAGGGGGCGAGGAGATACGCAGTATTTT	TRBV29-1	TRBJ2-3	TRBD1	-
CASSLFASGGVMDIQYF	TGTGCCAGCAGCTTGTTCGCTAGCGGGGGGGTTATGGACATTCAGTACTTC	TRBV5-6	TRBJ2-4	TRBD2	-
CASSRTDNQPQHF	TGTGCCAGTAGCCGGACAGATAATCAGCCCCAGCATTTT	TRBV19	TRBJ1-5	-	-
CASSELAGGPHTQYF	TGCGCCAGCAGTGAGTTAGCGGGGGGGCCGCATACGCAGTATTTT	TRBV10-2	TRBJ2-3	TRBD2	-
CASSGHNQETQYF	TGTGCCAGCAGCGGACACAACCAAGAGACCCAGTACTTC	TRBV2	TRBJ2-5	-	-
CASRRAMDRGVTEAFF	TGCGCCAGCAGGCGCGCCATGGACAGGGGGGTCACTGAAGCTTTCTTT	TRBV5-1	TRBJ1-1	TRBD1	few
CASSWYGTGINSPLHF	TGTGCCAGCAGCTGGTACGGGACAGGGATAAATTCACCCCTCCACTTT	TRBV7-9	TRBJ1-6	TRBD1	-
CASSPPRSGTGDLSGNTIYF	TGCGCCAGCAGCCCCCCACGCAGTGGGACAGGAGACCTCTCTGGAAACACCATATATTTT	TRBV5-1	TRBJ1-3	TRBD1	-
CASRLAGEQFF	TGCGCCAGTAGACTAGCGGGGGAGCAGTTCTTC	TRBV5-1	TRBJ2-1	TRBD2	-
CASGLEGQGAYGYTF	TGTGCTAGTGGTTTGGAAGGACAGGGGGCATATGGCTACACCTTC	TRBV12-5	TRBJ1-2	TRBD1	-
CASRQGMNTEAFF	TGTGCCAGTAGACAGGGGATGAACACTGAAGCTTTCTTT	TRBV27	TRBJ1-1	TRBD1	-